This T cell receptor (beta chain) is from a study of T cell responses to AZD1222 COVID-19 vaccine. Study at large: Pooling was applied to second doses at about 4 or about 12 weeks.

The CDR3 runs 12 residues. The germline CDR1 and CDR2 sequences are MRHNA and SNTAGT. Trimming pared 8 bases from V and 3 bases from J, leaving 11 bases between. Repertoires were generated with immunoSEQ multiplex PCR, while TCRdb's copy carries only in-frame clones and drops some. Of roughly 150,000 clones in the sample, around 93% were seen once. The genes are TRBV6-4 and TRBJ2-7, with unresolved D. The sample was peripheral blood, taken on day 0 of AZD1222 vaccination. The TCR was taken from an adult in good health. The CDR3 coding sequence is TGTGCCAGCCAGACTGAAGACTACGAGCAGTACTTC. It yields the protein CASQTEDYEQYF.